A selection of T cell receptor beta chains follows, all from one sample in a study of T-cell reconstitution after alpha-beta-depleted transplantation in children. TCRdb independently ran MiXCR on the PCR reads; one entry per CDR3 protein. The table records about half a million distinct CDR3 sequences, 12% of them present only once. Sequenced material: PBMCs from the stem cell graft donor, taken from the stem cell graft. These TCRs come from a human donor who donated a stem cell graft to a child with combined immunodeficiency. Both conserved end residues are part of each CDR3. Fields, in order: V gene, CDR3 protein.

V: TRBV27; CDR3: CASRTFSYNEQFF
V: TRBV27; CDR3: CASSPQGAWGTDTQYF
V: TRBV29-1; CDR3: CSVEDNRTGRHGYTF
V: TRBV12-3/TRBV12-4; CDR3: CASTTVQGHEQYF
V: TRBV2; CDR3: CASSELSSYNEQFF
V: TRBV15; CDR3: CATSTRLVGYEQYF
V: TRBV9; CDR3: CASSPGTSGRVMSSYNEQFF
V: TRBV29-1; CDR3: CSVAGVEQFF
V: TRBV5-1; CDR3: CASGFEWGNEQFF
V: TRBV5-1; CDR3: CASSLDHRGNTEAFF
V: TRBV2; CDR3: CASSELAGGTGELFF
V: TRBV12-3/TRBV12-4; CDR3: CASSGPSNSYNEQFF
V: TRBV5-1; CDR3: CASSSTGQKLFF
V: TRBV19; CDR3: CASSISEGGQPQHF
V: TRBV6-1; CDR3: CASSAQGQAGNEQFF
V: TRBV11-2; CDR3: CASSTGGDTGELFF
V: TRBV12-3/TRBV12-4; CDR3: CASSQTSAERIF
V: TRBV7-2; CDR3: CASQRSYNEQFF
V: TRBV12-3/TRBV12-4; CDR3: CASSFFPGLANYGYTF
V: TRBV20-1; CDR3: CSARDPGGPFTYNEQFF
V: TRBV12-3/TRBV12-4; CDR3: CASSREPTGNYGYTF
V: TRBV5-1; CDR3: CASSAQLAGYGETQYF
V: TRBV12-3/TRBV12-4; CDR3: CASSLLRGGPQETQYF
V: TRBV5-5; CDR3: CASSLGGLGPYEQYF
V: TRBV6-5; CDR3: CASSSGEWQPQHF
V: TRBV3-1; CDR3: CASTSEGWGALHNSPLHF
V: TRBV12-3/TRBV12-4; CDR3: CASSPDGSTEAFF
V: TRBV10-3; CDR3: CAISERTGNQYF
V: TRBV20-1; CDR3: CSATLADFTDTQYF
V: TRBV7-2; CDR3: CASSKLSGGSYNEQFF
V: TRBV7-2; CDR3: CASSLGLGDTQYF
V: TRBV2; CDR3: CASSRDGNTGELFF
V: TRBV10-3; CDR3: CAISDGTGAGETQYF
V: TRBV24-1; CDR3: CATSGQPRRAMNTEAFF
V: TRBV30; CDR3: CAWSVGGSHMEPQHF
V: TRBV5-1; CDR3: CASRRDHQETQYF
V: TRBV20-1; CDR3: CSAIWGNTDTQYF
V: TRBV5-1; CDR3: CASSVSGRDSGANVLTF
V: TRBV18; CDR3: CASSPIQGLWNTEAFF
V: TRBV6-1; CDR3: CASSEALLGNTGELFF
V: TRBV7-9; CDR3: CASSFPQGEQYF
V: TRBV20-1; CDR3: CSARDSGQGFYGYTF
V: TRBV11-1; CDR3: CASSWIGTSGSRSVNEQYF
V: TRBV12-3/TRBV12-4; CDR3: CASRKGVANEKLFF
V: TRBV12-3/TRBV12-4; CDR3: CASRGRPNSPLHF